The clone carrying this TCR beta chain occurred a few times. Here immunoSEQ multiplex PCR was the method, and the copy in TCRdb shows in-frame clones only, minus some. The sample records around 150,000 clones, 87% being singletons. The record originates from a study of blood T cell repertoires in COVID-19. Specimen: peripheral blood. This receptor was obtained from a woman aged 40 to 50 with acute or convalescent COVID-19.

The CDR3 loop is CASSTGLLSSYNEQFF. The CDR3, as DNA: TGCGCCAGCAGCACAGGATTGTTGAGCTCCTACAATGAGCAGTTCTTC. The chain links TRBV5-1 to TRBJ2-1; TRBD1 is a possible D gene (5 bases). With 4 bases removed from V and 0 bases from J, the gap between germline ends came to 14 bases. Germline V gives CDR1 SGHRS, CDR2 YFSETQ. The CDR3 extends over 16 amino acids.